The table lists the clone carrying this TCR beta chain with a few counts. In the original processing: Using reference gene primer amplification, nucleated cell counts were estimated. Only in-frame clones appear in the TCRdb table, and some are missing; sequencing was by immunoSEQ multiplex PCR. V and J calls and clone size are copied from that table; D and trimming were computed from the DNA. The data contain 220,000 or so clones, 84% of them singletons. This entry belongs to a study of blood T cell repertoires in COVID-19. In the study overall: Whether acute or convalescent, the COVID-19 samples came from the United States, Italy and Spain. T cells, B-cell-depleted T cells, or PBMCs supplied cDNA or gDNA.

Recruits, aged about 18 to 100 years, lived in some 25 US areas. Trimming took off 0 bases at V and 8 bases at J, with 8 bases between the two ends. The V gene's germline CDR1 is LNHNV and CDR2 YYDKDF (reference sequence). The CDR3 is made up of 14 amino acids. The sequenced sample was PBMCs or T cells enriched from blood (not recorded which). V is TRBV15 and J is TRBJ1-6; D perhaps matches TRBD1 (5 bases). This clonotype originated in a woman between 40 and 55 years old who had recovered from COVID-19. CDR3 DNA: TGTGCCACCAGCAGAGATGCGGGGGATTCACCCCTCCACTTT. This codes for CATSRDAGDSPLHF.